In this sample, the clone carrying this TCR beta chain turned up a few times. Its matching antigen is unknown. Germline loops: CDR1 SGHTA, CDR2 FQGNSA. The ends were cut back, 2 bases at V and 5 bases at J, with 15 bases in the middle. This CDR3 spans 15 amino acids. The sample originates from a study of cytomegalovirus exposure and HLA in healthy donors. Whole-study context: HLA-typed donors were the source of roughly 80 million unique TCRs held in an early data release.

60 Vbeta and 13 Jbeta primers were used in PCR. TCRdb's table, derived via immunoSEQ multiplex PCR, lists solely in-frame clones and lacks some. Altogether about 160,000 clones are present, approximately 83% being singletons, with the ten largest covering 0.95% to 1.5%. Whole-study findings and limits: The records held CMV serostatus as the only immune exposure information. Apparent HLA restriction characterized most CMV-associated TCR beta chains in a later analysis. Accurate predictions that matched the HLA-A and HLA-B alleles of most subjects were reportedly made from TCR beta sequences.

The clonotype was recovered from a boy between 2 and 10 years old in good health and CMV-seronegative. The chain links TRBV7-2 to TRBJ1-1; a weak D match, TRBD1 (6 bases). The sequencing input was PBMCs. CDR3 protein: CASSLFGGLGTEAFF. DNA of the CDR3: TGTGCCAGCAGCTTATTCGGGGGGCTAGGGACTGAAGCTTTCTTT. Supplemented by reference TRBV7-2 and TRBJ1-1, the full variable domain reads GAGVSQSPSNKVTEKGKDVELRCDPISGHTALYWYRQSLGQGLEFLIYFQGNSAPDKSGLPSDRFSAERTGGSVSTLTIQRTQQEDSAVYLCASSLFGGLGTEAFFGQGTRLTVV.